Below are 4 T cell receptor beta chains sequenced from a single sample in a study of blood T cell repertoires in COVID-19. Method: immunoSEQ multiplex PCR; TCRdb's copy keeps in-frame clones and lacks some. This sample has tens of thousands of clones; roughly 85% occur once, and the top ten carry roughly 8.9%. The sequencing sample was made of peripheral blood. The receptor set was obtained from a man in his forties or fifties with COVID-19, enrolled during active disease.

The rearrangement joins TRBV3-1 (or the pseudogene TRBV3-2) to TRBJ2-4, with TRBD1 matching 10 bases. The CDR3 extends over 15 amino acids. Germline V gene data show CDR1 as LGHDT and CDR2 as YNNKEL (reference sequence). The J segment lost 8 bases and the V segment lost 4 bases, leaving 8 bases of the junction unmatched. Here the CDR3 reads CASSRSGTGAHIQYF. In nucleotides, the CDR3 is TGTGCCAGCAGCCGATCCGGGACAGGGGCGCACATTCAGTACTTC.

The chain links TRBV28 to TRBJ2-3; 9 bases map to TRBD1. The length of the CDR3 is 14 residues. Germline V CDR1 and CDR2: MDHEN, SYDVKM. The junction had 4 bases not matched to a gene; V was cut back by 2 bases and J by 7 bases. CDR3 in DNA: TGTGCCAGCAGTTTAACAGGGGGCGCGAATACGCAGTATTTT. Translated, it gives CASSLTGGANTQYF.

This chain connects TRBV19 to TRBJ1-2; D is uncertain. Between the trimmed V and J ends, which lost 3 bases and 2 bases, there was a span of 7 bases. CDR1 and CDR2 from the germline V gene are LNHDA and SQIVND (reference sequence). The CDR3 extends over 13 amino acids. CDR3 coding DNA: TGTGCCAGTAGTATCAATTCAAACTATGGCTACACCTTC. This sequence encodes CASSINSNYGYTF.

J is TRBJ1-2 and V is TRBV5-5; a possible D gene is TRBD1 (5 bases). Germline loops: CDR1 SGHKS, CDR2 YYEKEE (reference sequence). The length of the CDR3 is 14 residues. Trimming cost V 4 bases and J 4 bases, with 14 bases left between them. CDR3 region: CASSLDIFAYGYTF. The CDR3 coding sequence is TGTGCCAGCAGCCTGGACATCTTTGCCTATGGCTACACCTTC.